Listed below are T cell receptor beta chains from one sample, sequenced in a study of vaccination effects on CD4 cells after COVID-19. For these TCRs, the target antigens are not known. Sequencing used immunoSEQ multiplex PCR; TCRdb keeps in-frame clones, though not all of them. The table has about 47,000 clones, 60% to 75% seen once; the top ten hold around 6.3%. The sample was CD4+ T cells from PBMCs cultured without peptide, taken after COVID-19 vaccination. The source is a human donor who received a COVID-19 vaccine. CDR3s include the opening cysteine and the closing phenylalanine or tryptophan. D genes are given only for firm matches. The listing skips clone size in some rows; elsewhere it reads once, few, many or a size class.

>TRBD2|TRBJ2-5|NA|TRBV24-1
CATSPSGGAIETQYF
TGTGCCACCAGTCCTAGCGGGGGGGCAATTGAGACCCAGTACTTC
>NA|TRBJ2-7|NA|TRBV2
CASRQSIYEQYF
TGTGCCAGCAGACAGTCGATCTACGAGCAGTACTTC
>TRBD1|TRBJ1-5|few|TRBV19
CASTVQGAAGQPQHF
TGTGCCAGTACCGTACAGGGGGCGGCGGGTCAGCCCCAGCATTTT
>NA|TRBJ1-3|NA|TRBV19
CASSIPQSSGNTIYF
TGTGCCAGTAGTATACCCCAGAGCTCTGGAAACACCATATATTTT
>NA|TRBJ1-2|NA|TRBV28
CASSLGGFGGYGYTF
TGTGCCAGCAGTTTGGGGGGATTCGGGGGCTATGGCTACACCTTC
>TRBD1|TRBJ2-1|NA|TRBV18
CASSPPLGQGGNAYNEQFF
TGTGCCAGCTCACCACCGCTGGGACAGGGGGGAAATGCTTACAATGAGCAGTTCTTC
>NA|TRBJ1-1|NA|TRBV19
CASSSNRNTEAFF
TGTGCCAGTAGTTCAAATAGGAACACTGAAGCTTTCTTT
>NA|TRBJ2-3|NA|TRBV10-3
CAIQGLPDTQYF
TGTGCCATCCAGGGGCTCCCCGATACGCAGTATTTT
>NA|TRBJ2-5|NA|TRBV2
CASRRFGQETQYF
TGTGCCAGCAGGCGGTTCGGTCAAGAGACCCAGTACTTC
>NA|TRBJ1-1|NA|TRBV6-5
CASRRDSEAFF
TGTGCCAGCAGGCGGGACTCTGAAGCTTTCTTT
>TRBD1|TRBJ1-5|few|TRBV29-1
CSVEEQGSNQPQHF
TGCAGCGTTGAGGAACAGGGGAGCAATCAGCCCCAGCATTTT
>NA|TRBJ2-3|NA|TRBV3-1/TRBV3-2
CASSRQYTQYF
TGTGCCAGCAGCCGCCAATATACGCAGTATTTT
>NA|TRBJ1-3|NA|TRBV4-1
CASSQGVFQRLSGNTIYF
TGCGCCAGCAGCCAAGGCGTGTTTCAGCGGCTCTCTGGAAACACCATATATTTT
>TRBD1|TRBJ1-6|NA|TRBV7-8
CASSLEVGQGVLGSPLHF
TGTGCCAGCAGCTTAGAGGTGGGACAGGGCGTTTTAGGTTCACCCCTCCACTTT
>TRBD1|TRBJ1-2|NA|TRBV5-1
CASSLQDGTGSGYTF
TGCGCCAGCAGCTTGCAAGACGGGACAGGGAGTGGCTACACCTTC
>NA|TRBJ2-7|NA|TRBV7-9
CASSQTDFHEQYF
TGTGCCAGCAGCCAGACGGACTTCCACGAGCAGTACTTC
>NA|TRBJ2-1|NA|TRBV10-1
CASSVNGPVNEQFF
TGCGCCAGCAGTGTCAACGGTCCGGTCAATGAGCAGTTCTTC